This TCR beta chain was documented in a study of a mutant IDH1 vaccine in newly diagnosed glioma. Study-level points and caveats: Apparently unrelated to pseudoprogression were changes in the top peripheral T cell clonotypes.

The CDR3 is 15 residues long. Germline V gene sequence: CDR1 LGHNA, CDR2 YSLEER. Trimming left V 0 bases short and J 2 bases short, with 10 bases between. Method: immunoSEQ multiplex PCR; TCRdb's copy keeps in-frame clones and lacks some. The sample contains more than 30,000 clones, nearly 90% of which appear only once. Note on this clone: What it binds is unknown.

Time point of the sample: week 11, during vaccination. All doses held 300 ug of mutant IDH1 20-mer peptide, with topical imiquimod. Donors' newly diagnosed IDH1-mutant WHO grade 3 or 4 astrocytomas lacked nuclear ATRX. This clonotype originated in a man younger than 35 with glioma. The rearrangement links TRBV4-3 to TRBJ1-2, with D unresolved. The material sequenced was PBMCs, taken from a glioma patient whose treatment included an IDH1 peptide vaccine. CDR3 sequence: CASSQDRRGNYGYTF. CDR3 nucleotides: TGCGCCAGCAGCCAAGATCGCCGGGGAAACTATGGCTACACCTTC.